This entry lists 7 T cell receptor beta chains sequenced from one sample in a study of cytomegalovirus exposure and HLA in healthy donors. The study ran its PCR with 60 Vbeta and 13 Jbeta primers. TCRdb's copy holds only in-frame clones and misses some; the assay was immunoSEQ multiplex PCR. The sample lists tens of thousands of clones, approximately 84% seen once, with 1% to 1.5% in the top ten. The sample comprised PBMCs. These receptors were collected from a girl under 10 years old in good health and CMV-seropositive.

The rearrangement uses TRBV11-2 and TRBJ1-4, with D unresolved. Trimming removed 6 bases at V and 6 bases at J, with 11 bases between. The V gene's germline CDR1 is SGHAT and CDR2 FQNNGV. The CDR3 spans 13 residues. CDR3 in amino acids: CASSPPSDEKLFF. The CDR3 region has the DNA TGTGCCAGCAGTCCTCCCTCGGATGAAAAACTGTTTTTT.

CDR3 DNA sequence: TGTGCCAGTTCTTTGGACAGGGGGATCGATCAGCCCCAGCATTTT. Amino acids: CASSLDRGIDQPQHF. The gene calls are TRBV5-8 and TRBJ1-5, with 10 bases aligning to TRBD1. CDR1 and CDR2 from the germline V gene are SGHTS and YDEGEE. The CDR3 length is 15 residues. J gave up 5 bases and V 8 bases, and 10 bases lay outside the gene matches.

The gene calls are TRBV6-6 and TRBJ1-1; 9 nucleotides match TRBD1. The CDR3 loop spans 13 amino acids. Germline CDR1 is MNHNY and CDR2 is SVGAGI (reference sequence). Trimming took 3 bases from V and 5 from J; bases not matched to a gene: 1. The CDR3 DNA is TGTGCCAGCAGTTATGACAGGGGGACTGAAGCTTTCTTT. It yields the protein CASSYDRGTEAFF.

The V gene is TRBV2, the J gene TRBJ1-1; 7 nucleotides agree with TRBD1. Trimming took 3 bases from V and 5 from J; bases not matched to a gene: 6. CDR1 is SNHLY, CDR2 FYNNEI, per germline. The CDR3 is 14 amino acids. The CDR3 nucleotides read TGTGCCAGCAGTGAGACAGGGCAAGGAACTGAAGCTTTCTTT. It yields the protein CASSETGQGTEAFF.

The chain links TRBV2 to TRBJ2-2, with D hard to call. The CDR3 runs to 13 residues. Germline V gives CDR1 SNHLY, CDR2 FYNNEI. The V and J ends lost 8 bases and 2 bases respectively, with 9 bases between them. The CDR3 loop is CASRVLNTGELFF. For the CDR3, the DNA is TGTGCCAGCCGGGTCCTAAACACCGGGGAGCTGTTTTTT.

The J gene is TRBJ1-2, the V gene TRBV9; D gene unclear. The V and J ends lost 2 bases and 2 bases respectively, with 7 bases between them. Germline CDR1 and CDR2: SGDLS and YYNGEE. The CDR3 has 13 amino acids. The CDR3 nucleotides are TGTGCCAGCAGCGTCTACAGCAACTATGGCTACACCTTC. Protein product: CASSVYSNYGYTF.

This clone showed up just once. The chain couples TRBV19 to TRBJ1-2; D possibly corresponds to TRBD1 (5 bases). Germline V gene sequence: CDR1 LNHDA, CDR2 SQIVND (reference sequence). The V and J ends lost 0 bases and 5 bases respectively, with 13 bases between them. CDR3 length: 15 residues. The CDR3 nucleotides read TGTGCCAGTAGTATAGATAAATTATGGACATATGGCTACACCTTC. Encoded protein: CASSIDKLWTYGYTF.